This T cell receptor beta chain appears in the sequencing data of a study of early T cells in non-severe SARS-CoV-2 infection. Study as a whole: From unsorted whole blood, bulk RNA was sequenced, and the chains remained unpaired.

The library protocol tagged individual cDNA molecules with unique molecular identifiers. Each CDR3 protein gets one entry after TCRdb re-called the 5' RACE reads with MiXCR. The profile covers roughly 35,000 distinct CDR3 sequences, with over 6.5% appearing a single time and more than 3.5% taken by the ten largest. Details on this clonotype: Its antigen is not known.

General observations from the study: A preference for anti-spike CD8 responses marked VDJdb matching, which missed private and CD4 specificities.

CDR3 size: 13 residues. Germline V gives CDR1 SGDLS, CDR2 YYNGEE. V lost 4 bases to trimming and J lost 2 bases, with 10 bases between them. The chain joins TRBV9 to TRBJ2-7, with D possibly matching TRBD1 (6 bases). This receptor was taken from an adult who was a healthcare worker with PCR-confirmed SARS-CoV-2 infection or an uninfected control (not recorded which). Input material: whole blood. Written as DNA, the CDR3 is TGTGCCAGCAGCCGGGACACTACCTACGAGCAGTACTTC. Protein product: CASSRDTTYEQYF.